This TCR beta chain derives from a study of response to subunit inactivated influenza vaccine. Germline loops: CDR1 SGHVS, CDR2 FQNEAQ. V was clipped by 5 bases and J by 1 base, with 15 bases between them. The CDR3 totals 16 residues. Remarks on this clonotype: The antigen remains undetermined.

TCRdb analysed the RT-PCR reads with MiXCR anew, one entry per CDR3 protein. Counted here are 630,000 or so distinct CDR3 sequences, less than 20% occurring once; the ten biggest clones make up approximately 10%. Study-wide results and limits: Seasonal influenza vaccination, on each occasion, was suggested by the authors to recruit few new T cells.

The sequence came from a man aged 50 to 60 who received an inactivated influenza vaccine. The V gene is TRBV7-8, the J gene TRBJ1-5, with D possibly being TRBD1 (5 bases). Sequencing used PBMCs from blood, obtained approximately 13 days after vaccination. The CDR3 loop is CASSELQELSNQPQHF. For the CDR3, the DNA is TGTGCCAGCAGCGAACTACAGGAGCTAAGCAATCAGCCCCAGCATTTT.